The 13 T cell receptor beta chains presented below share a single source sample, sequenced in a study of T cells in Graves' hyperthyroidism and ophthalmopathy. RNA transcripts gave rise to amplified TCR beta CDR3 regions. With the HTBI primer set, the TCR CDR3 went through a first round of RT-PCR. TCRdb reanalysed the multiplex PCR reads using MiXCR and keeps one entry per CDR3 protein. This table holds about 350,000 distinct CDR3 sequences, around a sixth found once. The sample taken for sequencing was blood. The origin of the receptors is a middle-aged woman with Graves' ophthalmopathy.

The chain uses TRBV20-1 and TRBJ2-7; the D gene is possibly TRBD1 (6 bases). Looked up from germline, CDR1 is DFQATT and CDR2 is SNEGSKA (reference sequence). V shed 2 bases and J shed 0 bases, with 14 bases lying between them. The CDR3 spans 15 residues. The CDR3 spells CSARQGPTSSYEQYF. In nucleotides, the CDR3 is TGCAGTGCTAGACAGGGGCCAACGTCCTCCTACGAGCAGTACTTC.

This clonotype has a count of ten or more. The V call is TRBV20-1, the J call TRBJ2-2; 10 bases agree with TRBD2. Germline CDR1 reads DFQATT; CDR2 reads SNEGSKA (reference sequence). J gave up 6 bases and V 2 bases, and 15 bases lay outside the gene matches. CDR3 size: 18 residues. The CDR3 protein is CSARPIKTSGTAPGELFF. CDR3 nucleotides: TGCAGTGCTAGACCAATTAAAACTAGCGGGACCGCACCCGGGGAGCTGTTTTTT.

This clonotype was counted ten times or more. The chain couples TRBV24-1 to TRBJ1-2, with 7 bases fitting TRBD1. Germline V gene lookup returns CDR1 KGHDR and CDR2 SFDVKD. The CDR3 has 14 residues. Germline trimming cut 2 bases from V and 6 bases from J; bases unmatched to any gene: 5. The CDR3 protein is CATSDSTGIDGYTF. In nucleotides, the CDR3 is TGTGCCACCAGTGATTCGACAGGGATTGATGGCTACACCTTC.

This clonotype has a count of ten or more. The rearrangement links TRBV9 to TRBJ2-7; D remains ambiguous. The CDR3 extends over 13 amino acids. With 3 bases removed from V and 1 base from J, the gap between germline ends came to 8 bases. The germline V gene has CDR1 SGDLS and CDR2 YYNGEE. CDR3 in DNA: TGTGCCAGCAGCGCCCCTCGTTCCTACGAGCAGTACTTC. Protein sequence: CASSAPRSYEQYF.

The chain has TRBV6-1 and TRBJ2-7; D remains unclear. Trimming stripped 4 bases from V and 3 bases from J, with 19 bases between. Germline V gene lookup returns CDR1 MNHNS and CDR2 SASEGT. The CDR3 consists of 16 residues. In nucleotides, the CDR3 is TGTGCCAGCAGTGTGTATGGCGAACAGAGAATCTACGAGCAGTACTTC. As protein: CASSVYGEQRIYEQYF.

This clonotype has ten or more counts. V and J are TRBV12-3 or TRBV12-4 and TRBJ1-2, with D uncertain. This CDR3 is built from 14 residues. V was pared by 2 bases and J by 4 bases, with 11 bases between. This chain's CDR3 is CASSLFSGIYGYTF. CDR3 nucleotide sequence: TGTGCCAGCAGTTTATTTTCCGGGATCTATGGCTACACCTTC.

This clonotype was picked up many times. The V call is TRBV28, the J call TRBJ2-7, with D perhaps TRBD2 (5 bases). The V end was cut by 3 bases, the J end by 3 bases, with 9 bases between. The length of the CDR3 is 13 residues. CDR1 and CDR2 from the germline V gene are MDHEN and SYDVKM. CDR3 sequence reads: CASSFKEDYEQYF. The CDR3 DNA is TGTGCCAGCAGTTTTAAGGAGGACTACGAGCAGTACTTC.

This clonotype showed up many times. The gene calls are TRBV20-1 and TRBJ1-1; D remains ambiguous. The CDR3 sequence is 16 residues long. V lost 0 bases, J lost 2 bases, and 16 bases lay in between. Looked up from germline, CDR1 is DFQATT and CDR2 is SNEGSKA (reference sequence). The CDR3 loop is CSAREKERSFNTEAFF. In DNA, the CDR3 is TGCAGTGCTAGAGAAAAAGAGAGATCGTTCAACACTGAAGCTTTCTTT.

This clonotype was detected ten times or more. J is TRBJ2-2 and V is TRBV7-2; D unresolved. The CDR3 contains 14 residues. The V and J ends lost 2 bases and 1 base respectively, with 5 bases between them. CDR1 SGHTA and CDR2 FQGNSA come from the germline V gene. CDR3 DNA: TGTGCCAGCAGCTTAACACAGAACACCGGGGAGCTGTTTTTT. Protein product: CASSLTQNTGELFF.

This clonotype occurred many times. The chain couples TRBV20-1 to TRBJ2-7; D may be TRBD2 (5 bases). The length of the CDR3 is 13 residues. Germline V gene sequence: CDR1 DFQATT, CDR2 SNEGSKA (reference sequence). V was trimmed by 6 bases and J by 4 bases, leaving 16 bases between them. The CDR3 nucleotides are TGCAGTGCCAAGGGTGATAGGGAGTACGAGCAGTACTTC. Its protein product is CSAKGDREYEQYF.

This clonotype showed up many times. The gene calls are TRBV28 and TRBJ2-7, with 12 bases lining up with TRBD2. The CDR3 is 14 amino acids. The germline CDR1 and CDR2 sequences are MDHEN and SYDVKM. Trimming at V came to 5 bases and at J to 5 bases, leaving 4 bases not matched to a gene. Here the CDR3 DNA reads TGTGCCAGCAGTCTAGCGGGAGGGCCACACGAGCAGTACTTC. It is translated as CASSLAGGPHEQYF.

This clonotype was found many times. The chain uses TRBV28 and TRBJ1-5; 7 bases line up with TRBD1. Germline V gives CDR1 MDHEN, CDR2 SYDVKM. The CDR3 length is 17 residues. V was clipped by 0 bases and J by 6 bases; unmatched bases: 11. The chain's CDR3 is CASSLWPPKTGSQPQHF. CDR3 nucleotides: TGTGCCAGCAGTTTATGGCCCCCAAAGACAGGGAGTCAGCCCCAGCATTTT.

In the case of this clonotype: A junction boundary mismatches the germline segment, possibly from a read error. The gene calls are TRBV6-1 and TRBJ1-5; perhaps TRBD1 as D (5 bases). The CDR3 has 15 residues. Germline V gene sequence: CDR1 MNHNS, CDR2 SASEGT. The CDR3 DNA follows: TGTGCCAGCAGTGTGGGGGTCCTTAGCAATCAGCCCCAGCGTTTT. This encodes CASSVGVLSNQPQRF.